Given below is one T cell receptor (beta chain) in context. Its antigen is not identified. This entry is derived from a study of cytomegalovirus exposure and HLA in healthy donors. Study-wide background: Earlier results showed roughly 110 million unique TCR beta sequences derived from 150 million to 200 million T cells. Points from the study as a whole: Later, an analysis found that common viral pathogens appeared to be linked with several of the most significant clusters. The study designated 150 or so TCR beta chains cytomegalovirus-associated. Reported findings show TCR beta sequences accurately forecast HLA-A and HLA-B alleles in most subjects.

The study ran its PCR with 60 Vbeta and 13 Jbeta primers. The assay was immunoSEQ multiplex PCR, and TCRdb's table has in-frame clones only and misses some. The sample data list roughly 120,000 clones. The CDR3 is 16 residues long. Trimming at V came to 5 bases and at J to 2 bases, leaving 9 bases not matched to a gene. CDR1 and CDR2 from the germline V gene are MDHEN and SYDVKM. The clonotype comes from a man aged 40-55 years in good health and CMV-seronegative. The chain is built from TRBV28 and TRBJ2-3; TRBD2 agrees at 8 bases. The source material was PBMCs. The chain's CDR3 is CASSPRGGRVTDTQYF. The DNA for the CDR3 is TGTGCCAGCAGTCCCCGGGGGGGGAGAGTCACAGATACGCAGTATTTT. Together with reference TRBV28 and TRBJ2-3, the CDR3 gives the full variable domain: DVKVTQSSRYLVKRTGEKVFLECVQDMDHENMFWYRQDPGLGLRLIYFSYDVKMKEKGDIPEGYSVSREKKERFSLILESASTNQTSMYLCASSPRGGRVTDTQYFGPGTRLTVL.